The 4 T cell receptor beta chains listed next were all sequenced from one sample in a study of blood T cell repertoires in COVID-19. TCRdb's table, derived via immunoSEQ multiplex PCR, lists solely in-frame clones and lacks some. The table shows under 60,000 clones, with 80% to 95% occurring only once. The sequencing input was peripheral blood. The receptors here all came from a middle-aged man with active COVID-19.

This clone was counted a single time. J is TRBJ2-5 and V is TRBV5-1; possibly TRBD1 for D (5 bases). CDR1 SGHRS and CDR2 YFSETQ come from the germline V gene. The CDR3 loop spans 12 amino acids. V was shortened by 2 bases and J by 4 bases, with 6 bases between the two germline ends. CDR3 region: CASSLRGETQYF. The CDR3 DNA reads as TGCGCCAGCAGCTTAAGGGGAGAGACCCAGTACTTC.

V gene TRBV4-2 combines with J gene TRBJ1-2; no clear D gene. V shed 2 bases and J shed 5 bases, with 6 bases lying between them. The CDR3 has 12 amino acids. Germline values: CDR1 LGHNA, CDR2 YNFKEQ. The CDR3 bases are TGTGCCAGCAGCCAATTAACATATGGCTACACCTTC. Protein product: CASSQLTYGYTF.

The V and J genes are TRBV29-1 and TRBJ2-2, with D maybe TRBD2 (6 bases). The CDR3 has 12 amino acids. V was shortened by 7 bases and J by 5 bases, with 11 bases between the two germline ends. The germline V gene encodes CDR1 SQVTM and CDR2 ANQGSEA. CDR3 in amino acids: CSGAGNTGELFF. The CDR3 region has the DNA TGCAGCGGTGCGGGAAATACCGGGGAGCTGTTTTTT.

V and J are TRBV7-8 and TRBJ1-2, with a possible D match to TRBD1 (5 bases). Germline lookup yields CDR1 SGHVS and CDR2 FQNEAQ. The germline V and J ends were trimmed by 1 base and 0 bases, with 6 bases remaining between them. The CDR3 consists of 14 residues. In nucleotides, the CDR3 is TGTGCCAGCAGCTTAGGACAGTCTAACTATGGCTACACCTTC. It specifies CASSLGQSNYGYTF.